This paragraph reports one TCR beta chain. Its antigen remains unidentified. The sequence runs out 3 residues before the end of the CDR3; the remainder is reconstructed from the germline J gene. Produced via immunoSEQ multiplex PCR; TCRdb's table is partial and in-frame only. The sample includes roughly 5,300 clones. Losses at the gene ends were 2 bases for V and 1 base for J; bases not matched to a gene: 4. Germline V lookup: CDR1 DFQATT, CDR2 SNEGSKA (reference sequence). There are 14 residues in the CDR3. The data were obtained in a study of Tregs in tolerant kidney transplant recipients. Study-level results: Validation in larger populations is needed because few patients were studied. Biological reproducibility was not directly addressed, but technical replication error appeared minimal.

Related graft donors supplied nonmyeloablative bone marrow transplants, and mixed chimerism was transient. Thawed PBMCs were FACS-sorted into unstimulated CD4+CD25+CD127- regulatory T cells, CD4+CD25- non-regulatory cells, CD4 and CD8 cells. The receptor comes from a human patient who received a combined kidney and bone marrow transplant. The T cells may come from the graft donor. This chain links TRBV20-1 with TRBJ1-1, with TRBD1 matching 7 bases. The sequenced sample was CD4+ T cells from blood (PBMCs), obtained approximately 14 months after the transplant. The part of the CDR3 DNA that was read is TGCAGTGCTAGAAGGGACAGATCGAACACTGAA. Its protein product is CSARRDRSNTE. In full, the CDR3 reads CSARRDRSNTEAFF.